Included here is one TCR beta chain sequence, with context. The target of this receptor is not known. Per-nucleotide qualities are absent, and no much larger clonotype sits a single base away. The data are from a study of T cell changes during pregnancy in multiple sclerosis (dated by TCRdb to the late 2010s). At the level of the whole study: The study looked at changes in the T cell repertoire across pregnancy in women with multiple sclerosis.

Libraries came from the immunoSEQ multiplex PCR assay. TCRdb took over this immuneACCESS table, retaining in-frame rearrangements with V and J assigned. Such tables are incomplete; in checked studies, under half of the missing clones stem from an unresolved V gene, and the remainder is unexplained. Here the sample has about 36,000 clones; about 88% occur a single time. Jointly, the top ten make up around 10% of the sample. The receptor was isolated from a female donor with multiple sclerosis, enrolled in a pregnancy study. Sample: CD8+ T cells from peripheral blood mononuclear cells, taken in the third trimester of pregnancy.

CDR3 protein: CASSLGEYNEQFF. The DNA sequence is TGTGCCAGCAGCTTGGGGGAGTACAATGAGCAGTTCTTC. This sequence uses TRBV5-4 and TRBJ2-1; the D gene is perhaps TRBD2, on 5 matching bases. Its CDR3 holds 13 amino acids, cysteine through phenylalanine. Left in the record is the CDR3 DNA by itself, 39 bases read in frame from the first base. The junction carries 5 bases between V and J, which are trimmed by 0 bases and 4 bases respectively. The germline V gene (reference sequence) specifies SGHNT as CDR1 and YYREEE as CDR2.